This T cell receptor beta chain was captured in a study of blood T cells in healthy people across ages. This CDR3 is 14 amino acids long. The germline gives CDR1 LNHNV, CDR2 YYDKDF (reference sequence). About this clonotype itself: Its antigen remains unknown. Mismatch with germline at one junction end may stem from a read error.

Together with a sample-barcoded 5' primer, a J-beta primer mix was included in a second PCR lasting about 7 to 11 cycles. Each cDNA molecule carried a tag from a template-switch adaptor that contained 12 random nucleotides. CDR3-containing paired-end reads numbering at least 3 million came from each sample. Each CDR3 protein gets one entry after TCRdb re-called the 5' RACE reads with MiXCR. The sample includes 550,000 to 800,000 distinct CDR3 sequences, roughly 32% seen only once; the top ten take approximately 15%. General observations from the study: Unknown CMV status may confound age-related changes in expanded clones. PBMCs were not sorted, which prevented a conclusive comparison of naive versus antigen-experienced cells.

The chain uses TRBV15 and TRBJ2-2; D is possibly TRBD2 (5 bases). The TCR comes from a woman older than 75 in good health. Sequencing input: blood. CDR3 DNA: TGTGCCACCAGCAGAGATCGAGGCACCGGGGAGCGGTTTTTT. It encodes CATSRDRGTGERFF.